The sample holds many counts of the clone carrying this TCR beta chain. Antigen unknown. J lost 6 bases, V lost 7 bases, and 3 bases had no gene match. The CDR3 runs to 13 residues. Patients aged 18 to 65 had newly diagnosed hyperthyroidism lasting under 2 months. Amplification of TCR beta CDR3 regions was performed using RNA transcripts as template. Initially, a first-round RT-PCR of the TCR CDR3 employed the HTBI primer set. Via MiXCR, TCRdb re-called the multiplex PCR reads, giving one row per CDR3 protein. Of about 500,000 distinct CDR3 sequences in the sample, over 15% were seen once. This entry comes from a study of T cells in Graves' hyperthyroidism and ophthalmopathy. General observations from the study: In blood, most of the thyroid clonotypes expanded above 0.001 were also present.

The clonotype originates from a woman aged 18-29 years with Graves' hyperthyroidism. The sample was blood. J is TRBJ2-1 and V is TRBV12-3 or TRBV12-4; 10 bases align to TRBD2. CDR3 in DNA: TGTGCCAGCAAAGTAGCGGGAGGCAATGAGCAGTTCTTC. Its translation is CASKVAGGNEQFF.